This is a list of T cell receptor beta chains from one sample in a study of cytomegalovirus exposure and HLA in healthy donors. The assay was immunoSEQ multiplex PCR, and TCRdb's table has in-frame clones only and misses some. The sample yields some 110,000 clones, 76% seen once. Sequenced input: PBMCs. The receptor set was obtained from a woman under 30 in good health and CMV-seropositive. CDR3s include the opening cysteine and the closing phenylalanine or tryptophan. D genes are given only for firm matches. Clone size is shown for a subset of rows, as once, few, many or a class of expanded clone.

15	NA	TRBD1	TRBJ2-1	TRBV6-1	TGTGCCAGCAGTGATACGGGACAGGCCTACAATGAGCAGTTCTTC	CASSDTGQAYNEQFF
19	NA	TRBD2	TRBJ2-1	TRBV18	TGTGCCAGCTCACGTATTAGCGGGAGGGCCTCGAGCTCCTACAATGAGCAGTTCTTC	CASSRISGRASSSYNEQFF
15	once	TRBD1	TRBJ1-5	TRBV7-8	TGTGCCAGCAGCCACCGGGACAGGGGCAATCAGCCCCAGCATTTT	CASSHRDRGNQPQHF
14	NA	TRBD1	TRBJ1-6	TRBV4-1	TGCGCCAGCGGTGGACAGGGGGCAGGGTCACCCCTCCACTTT	CASGGQGAGSPLHF
15	NA	TRBD1	TRBJ1-5	TRBV25-1	TGTGCCAGCAGACCTCAGGGGGTGGGCAATCAGCCCCAGCATTTT	CASRPQGVGNQPQHF
15	NA	TRBD1	TRBJ1-5	TRBV7-8	TGTGCCAGCAGCTTATTGACAGGGGTCAATCAGCCCCAGCATTTT	CASSLLTGVNQPQHF
12	NA	NA	TRBJ2-1	TRBV5-4	TGTGCCAGCAGCTTCTTGGGCGATGAGCAGTTCTTC	CASSFLGDEQFF
13	NA	TRBD2	TRBJ2-1	TRBV2	TGTGCCAGCAGCAGCGGGACTAGCGGAAAGCAGTTCTTC	CASSSGTSGKQFF
15	NA	NA	TRBJ2-1	TRBV2	TGTGCCAGCAGTCCTAGTATAGCGCGTTACAATGAGCAGTTCTTC	CASSPSIARYNEQFF
11	NA	NA	TRBJ2-7	TRBV20-1	TGCAGTGCTCTTAGCTCCTACGAGCAGTACTTC	CSALSSYEQYF
14	NA	NA	TRBJ1-5	TRBV11-2	TGTGCCAGCAGCTTCGACGGACACAATCAGCCCCAGCATTTT	CASSFDGHNQPQHF
17	NA	TRBD2	TRBJ2-3	TRBV10-3	TGTGCCATCAGAGAGGGACTAGCGGGAGTAAGCACAGATACGCAGTATTTT	CAIREGLAGVSTDTQYF
16	NA	TRBD2	TRBJ2-1	TRBV6-5	TGTGCCAGCAGTTCCGCGGGAGGGAGGTCCTACAATGAGCAGTTCTTC	CASSSAGGRSYNEQFF
15	NA	NA	TRBJ1-5	TRBV27	TGTGCCAGCAGTTTATGGGGTGAGGGTGATCAGCCCCAGCATTTT	CASSLWGEGDQPQHF
16	NA	TRBD1	TRBJ1-1	TRBV2	TGTGCCAGCAGTGAACTCGGGACAGGGGCGAACACTGAAGCTTTCTTT	CASSELGTGANTEAFF
15	NA	TRBD1	TRBJ1-2	TRBV5-4	TGTGCCAGCAGGTGGGACAGGGGTTCGGGCTATGGCTACACCTTC	CASRWDRGSGYGYTF
13	hyperexpanded	NA	TRBJ2-7	TRBV6-5	TGTGCCAGCAGCCCCCTAAGTACCTACGAGCAGTACTTC	CASSPLSTYEQYF
14	NA	TRBD1	TRBJ1-2	TRBV9	TGTGCCAGCAGCGTGGGGACAGAAAACTATGGCTACACCTTC	CASSVGTENYGYTF
15	once	NA	TRBJ2-3	TRBV7-9	TGTGCCAGCAGCGCAGACAGGCATAGCACAGATACGCAGTATTTT	CASSADRHSTDTQYF
14	NA	TRBD1	TRBJ1-1	TRBV28	TGTGCCAGCAGGCTTCCAGGGGGCAACACTGAAGCTTTCTTT	CASRLPGGNTEAFF
16	NA	TRBD2	TRBJ2-1	TRBV10-3	TGTGCCATCAGTGACCAGACTAGCGGGAGGTACAATGAGCAGTTCTTC	CAISDQTSGRYNEQFF
13	few	NA	TRBJ1-1	TRBV30	TGTGCCGCCGGACTCGGGGGTGGCACTGAAGCTTTCTTT	CAAGLGGGTEAFF
12	NA	NA	TRBJ2-3	TRBV5-6	TGTGCCAGCAGCACAGATGTGGATACGCAGTATTTT	CASSTDVDTQYF
15	NA	TRBD1	TRBJ2-7	TRBV27	TGTGCCAGCACGAAGACCGGGACAGGGACTAACGAGCAGTACTTC	CASTKTGTGTNEQYF
15	NA	TRBD2	TRBJ2-3	TRBV5-1	TGCGCCAGCAGCTTTCTAGCGGAGTCCACAGATACGCAGTATTTT	CASSFLAESTDTQYF
13	few	TRBD1	TRBJ1-1	TRBV5-6	TGTGCCAGCAGCGCCAGGGGACAGGGATTGGCTTTCTTT	CASSARGQGLAFF
14	few	NA	TRBJ1-1	TRBV5-5	TGTGCCAGCAGCTTGGTGACAGGGAACACTGAAGCTTTCTTT	CASSLVTGNTEAFF
11	NA	TRBD2	TRBJ2-7	TRBV19	TGCGCTAGCGGGAGCTCCTACGAGCAGTACTTC	CASGSSYEQYF
14	NA	TRBD1	TRBJ2-1	TRBV28	TGTGCCAGCGGCGTCGGGACAGGGCACAATGAGCAGTTCTTC	CASGVGTGHNEQFF
13	NA	NA	TRBJ1-4	TRBV2	TGTGCCAGCACGGTGGGGGGGAATGAAAAACTGTTTTTT	CASTVGGNEKLFF
14	NA	NA	TRBJ1-1	TRBV27	TGTGCCAGCAGTTTATTGGGGGGGGTCACTGAAGCTTTCTTT	CASSLLGGVTEAFF
14	once	NA	TRBJ2-5	TRBV5-4	TGTGCCAGCAGCTTGTCCAGCCTGCGGGAGACCCAGTACTTC	CASSLSSLRETQYF
15	NA	NA	TRBJ1-3	TRBV4-1	TGCGCCAGCAGCCTAGGACAGAATCAACGTAACACCATATATTTT	CASSLGQNQRNTIYF
14	few	NA	TRBJ1-2	TRBV28	TGTGCCGGTGGGGGGGCGGTAGCTAACTATGGCTACACCTTC	CAGGGAVANYGYTF
13	few	NA	TRBJ2-7	TRBV4-2	TGTGCCAGCAGCCCCCCAGGGGTTGATGAGCAGTACTTC	CASSPPGVDEQYF
14	NA	NA	TRBJ2-2	TRBV28	TGTGCCACTCAAGATCTGAGTGTCACCGGGGAGCTGTTTTTT	CATQDLSVTGELFF
13	NA	TRBD1	TRBJ2-7	TRBV30	TGTGCCTGGCGACAGGGGAATCCCTACGAGCAGTACTTC	CAWRQGNPYEQYF
15	NA	TRBD1	TRBJ2-1	TRBV5-1	TGCGCCAGCAGCCCAGGGACAGTGATATACAATGAGCAGTTCTTC	CASSPGTVIYNEQFF
14	once	TRBD1	TRBJ2-7	TRBV5-1	TGCGCCAGCAGCCCACAGGGGGAATCCTACGAGCAGTACTTC	CASSPQGESYEQYF
15	NA	TRBD1	TRBJ2-2	TRBV11-3	TGTGCCAGCAGCTCAGGGGGAATGAACACCGGGGAGCTGTTTTTT	CASSSGGMNTGELFF
20	few	TRBD1	TRBJ1-4	TRBV4-1	TGCGCCAGCAGCCTCAAACCCCCGGGACCCACGACAGGGACTAATGAAAAACTGTTTTTT	CASSLKPPGPTTGTNEKLFF
16	NA	TRBD1	TRBJ2-2	TRBV7-3	TGTGCCAGCAGCTTATACAGGGGGCGCGACACCGGGGAGCTGTTTTTT	CASSLYRGRDTGELFF
15	NA	TRBD1	TRBJ1-1	TRBV5-6	TGTGCCAGCAGCCCAGACCCGACAGGGTTATTATCAGCTTTCTTT	CASSPDPTGLLSAFF
13	NA	TRBD1	TRBJ1-2	TRBV5-4	TGTGCCAGCACCCCGCGTGGACAGGGGGAGGTGTCCTTC	CASTPRGQGEVSF
14	NA	TRBD1	TRBJ1-1	TRBV30	TGTGCCTGGGACCGGACAGGGGATGACACTGAAGCTTTCTTT	CAWDRTGDDTEAFF
13	NA	TRBD1	TRBJ2-2	TRBV2	TGTGCCAGCAGCGGCAGGGGGCGCGGGGAGCTGTTTTTT	CASSGRGRGELFF
18	NA	TRBD2	TRBJ2-1	TRBV11-2	TGTGCCAGCAGCTTATACGGACTAGCGGGAAGCTCCTACAATGAGCAGTTCTTC	CASSLYGLAGSSYNEQFF
10	few	NA	TRBJ1-3	TRBV9	TGTGCCAGCGGCAGGGACACCATATATTTT	CASGRDTIYF